This record covers a single T cell receptor (beta chain). Seattle patients were enrolled during active infection and followed longitudinally. This CDR3 comprises 18 residues. Per the germline V gene, CDR1 is SGDLS and CDR2 is YYNGEE. V lost 1 base to trimming and J lost 4 bases, with 20 bases between them. This sample is drawn from a study of blood T cell repertoires in COVID-19. Across the study: Italy, Spain and the United States were the sources of the convalescent and acute COVID-19 samples. The analysed material was cDNA or gDNA that came from T cells, B-cell-depleted T cells, or PBMCs.

As handled by the study authors: Estimation of nucleated cell counts relied on the amplification of reference gene primers. The repertoire was sequenced with immunoSEQ multiplex PCR; TCRdb's copy has only in-frame clones and lacks some. That table gives V, J and clone size, and the DNA gave D and trimming. The repertoire holds a few hundred thousand clones, 85% to 90% seen once, with around 10% in the top ten. Sequencing used peripheral blood. The TCR originated in a woman in her thirties with COVID-19, enrolled during active disease. The rearrangement uses TRBV9 and TRBJ1-4; D uncertain. The CDR3 is CASSVTPASRRGNEKLFF. In nucleotides, the CDR3 is TGTGCCAGCAGCGTAACCCCCGCTTCACGCCGGGGTAATGAAAAACTGTTTTTT.